One T cell receptor beta chain is described in this entry. The table lists this clonotype with a few counts. This receptor's antigen is unknown. No clone much larger than this one lies a single base away; base qualities are absent. This sample was sequenced with an Illumina HiSeq 1500. The raw public reads went through TCRdb reprocessing: fastp at Q25, MiXCR clone calling, in-frame beta chains kept. Each entry is one CDR3 protein sequence, shown with its most common DNA and genes. Present in this sample are approximately 50,000 distinct CDR3 sequences, around 20% of which were seen just once. 80% of the sample lies in the top ten. The sample's treatment or condition label, in plain terms: in vitro stimulation with specific CMV peptide epitopes to enrich CMV-specific T cells. The sample belongs to a study of T cell repertoires in cytomegalovirus infection (dated by TCRdb to about 2019). Concerning the study at large: Peptide stimulations targeted recently identified HLA-C-restricted CMV epitopes, whose presentation resists viral immunomodulation, together with well-studied HLA-B-restricted epitopes. Because public TCR beta signatures pointed to carriage of CMV infection together with the matching HLA type, the HLA type of each donor mattered for the analysis.

Paper-wide results and their limitations: Carriers of CMV infection plus the relevant HLA type were discriminated by the cumulative frequency of public TCR beta family members in the study cohort and in an independent roughly 370-donor cohort. The ex vivo response was dominated by HLA-C-restricted CMV-specific TCR beta clonotypes, which also provided the single most frequent clonotype in two of eight donors.

The source of this sequence is a human donor in good health (CMV status not recorded). Some clones in this sample may be carry-over from other donors' samples. The material sequenced was CD8+ T cells from cultured PBMCs, taken from culture after CMV antigen stimulation.

The DNA sequence is TGTGCCAGCAGTTTAACTAGCGGGGGCTCCGGGGCACCCGGGGAGCTGTTTTTT. This translates into CASSLTSGGSGAPGELFF. The chain couples TRBV12-3 or TRBV12-4 to TRBJ2-2, with 11 junctional bases fitting TRBD2. Germline trimming: 2 bases from V, 6 bases from J; junction bases outside gene matches: 11. Inclusive of the bounding cysteine and phenylalanine, the CDR3 is 18 residues long. Kept here is only the CDR3 DNA, which spans 54 bases and is read in frame from base 1.